Listed here is a single T cell receptor beta chain. No antigen is known for it. Measured with immunoSEQ multiplex PCR; TCRdb has only the in-frame clones, and not every one. The sample includes more than 65,000 clones, approximately 78% seen only once; the top ten take around 5%. Trimming cost V 6 bases and J 6 bases, with 14 bases left between them. The CDR3 length is 14 residues. Looked up from germline, CDR1 is ENHRY and CDR2 is SYGVKD. This specimen belongs to a study of OX40 agonist ivuxolimab in advanced cancers. The study, taken as a whole, reports: At 0.1 to 3.0 mg/kg, clonal expansion of CD4+ and CD8+ blood T cells had occurred by week 6.

This rearrangement joins TRBV10-3 to TRBJ2-2; D possibly corresponds to TRBD1 (6 bases). The input for sequencing was CD4+ or CD8+ T cells sorted from blood, taken in a trial of the OX40 agonist ivuxolimab. The origin of this receptor is an adult with an advanced solid tumor such as melanoma, head and neck, liver or kidney cancer. This chain's CDR3 is CAIRPPTGSGELFF. The CDR3, as DNA: TGTGCCATCAGACCGCCTACAGGGTCCGGGGAGCTGTTTTTT.